A selection of T cell receptor beta chains follows, all from one sample in a study of beta chain features in type 1 diabetes. TCRdb keeps only in-frame clones here, not all; method: immunoSEQ multiplex PCR. The sample includes roughly 100,000 clones, over 25% of them seen just once. The sample consisted of central memory CD4+ T cells from blood. Every receptor here comes from a woman younger than 35 with type 1 diabetes. CDR3s include the opening cysteine and the closing phenylalanine or tryptophan. Each record gives: V gene, J gene, clone size, D gene, CDR3 protein, CDR3 DNA. The D gene is left open where the match is weak. Clone size appears in some rows only: once, few, many, or a class for an expanded clone.

v_gene: TRBV6-6
j_gene: TRBJ2-1
abundance: -
d_gene: -
CDR3aa: CASRAGSGAYNEQFF
CDR3nt: TGTGCCAGCAGAGCGGGTTCGGGCGCCTACAATGAGCAGTTCTTC

v_gene: TRBV5-1
j_gene: TRBJ2-5
abundance: -
d_gene: -
CDR3aa: CASSLFQETQYF
CDR3nt: TGCGCCAGCAGCCTGTTTCAAGAGACCCAGTACTTC

v_gene: TRBV28
j_gene: TRBJ2-7
abundance: -
d_gene: -
CDR3aa: CASSTSGGSSYEQYF
CDR3nt: TGTGCCAGCAGTACCTCCGGGGGTAGCTCCTACGAGCAGTACTTC

v_gene: TRBV4-2
j_gene: TRBJ2-5
abundance: few
d_gene: -
CDR3aa: CASSQETEETQYF
CDR3nt: TGTGCCAGCAGCCAAGAAACTGAAGAGACCCAGTACTTC

v_gene: TRBV27
j_gene: TRBJ1-4
abundance: few
d_gene: TRBD1
CDR3aa: CASSLGTGFNNEKLFF
CDR3nt: TGTGCCAGCAGCCTAGGGACAGGGTTTAATAATGAAAAACTGTTTTTT

v_gene: TRBV11-1
j_gene: TRBJ2-5
abundance: -
d_gene: -
CDR3aa: CASSQRQEQETQYF
CDR3nt: TGTGCCAGCAGCCAGAGACAGGAGCAAGAGACCCAGTACTTC

v_gene: TRBV18
j_gene: TRBJ2-6
abundance: few
d_gene: TRBD1
CDR3aa: CASSPRLNRDRGRSGANVLTF
CDR3nt: TGTGCCAGCTCACCGAGACTTAACCGGGACAGGGGGCGTTCTGGGGCCAACGTCCTGACTTTC

v_gene: TRBV2
j_gene: TRBJ2-5
abundance: -
d_gene: -
CDR3aa: CASRYDSTGETQYF
CDR3nt: TGTGCCAGCCGCTATGACAGTACAGGAGAGACCCAGTACTTC

v_gene: TRBV6-5
j_gene: TRBJ2-5
abundance: -
d_gene: TRBD1
CDR3aa: CATGTDQETQYF
CDR3nt: TGTGCCACCGGGACAGACCAAGAGACCCAGTACTTC

v_gene: TRBV7-2
j_gene: TRBJ1-1
abundance: few
d_gene: TRBD1
CDR3aa: CASSRTGNTEAFF
CDR3nt: TGTGCCAGCAGCCGGACAGGGAACACAGAAGCTTTCTTT

v_gene: TRBV4-3
j_gene: TRBJ1-2
abundance: few
d_gene: TRBD1
CDR3aa: CASSQDRRDRARYTF
CDR3nt: TGCGCCAGCAGCCAAGATCGTCGAGACAGGGCCCGCTACACCTTC

v_gene: TRBV11-2
j_gene: TRBJ1-1
abundance: -
d_gene: -
CDR3aa: CASSQGRNTEAFF
CDR3nt: TGTGCCAGCAGCCAGGGTCGGAACACTGAAGCTTTCTTT

v_gene: TRBV19
j_gene: TRBJ1-2
abundance: -
d_gene: -
CDR3aa: CASSAASGHFYGYTF
CDR3nt: TGTGCCAGTAGTGCTGCTTCGGGACACTTCTATGGCTACACCTTC

v_gene: TRBV7-2
j_gene: TRBJ2-5
abundance: -
d_gene: TRBD2
CDR3aa: CASSVAGVQETQYF
CDR3nt: TGTGCCAGCAGCGTAGCGGGAGTTCAAGAGACCCAGTACTTC

v_gene: TRBV5-1
j_gene: TRBJ2-1
abundance: few
d_gene: -
CDR3aa: CASSPGVLARSYNEQFF
CDR3nt: TGCGCCAGCAGCCCTGGGGTCCTAGCCCGCTCCTACAATGAGCAGTTCTTC

v_gene: TRBV4-3
j_gene: TRBJ2-1
abundance: few
d_gene: TRBD2
CDR3aa: CASSQRTSGIGEQFF
CDR3nt: TGCGCCAGCAGCCAGAGGACTAGCGGGATCGGTGAGCAGTTCTTC

v_gene: TRBV7-3
j_gene: TRBJ2-1
abundance: -
d_gene: TRBD2
CDR3aa: CASSPRTSHDEQFF
CDR3nt: TGTGCCAGCAGCCCGCGGACTAGCCACGATGAGCAGTTCTTC

v_gene: TRBV5-1
j_gene: TRBJ2-1
abundance: -
d_gene: TRBD2
CDR3aa: CASSILSGRGDEQFF
CDR3nt: TGCGCCAGCAGCATTTTGAGCGGGAGAGGGGATGAGCAGTTCTTC

v_gene: TRBV2
j_gene: TRBJ1-1
abundance: -
d_gene: TRBD1
CDR3aa: CASLGQGNTEAFF
CDR3nt: TGTGCCAGCCTAGGACAGGGGAACACTGAAGCTTTCTTT

v_gene: TRBV30
j_gene: TRBJ2-1
abundance: few
d_gene: -
CDR3aa: CAWSRSSYNEQFF
CDR3nt: TGTGCCTGGAGCCGGAGCTCCTACAATGAGCAGTTCTTC

v_gene: TRBV29-1
j_gene: TRBJ1-1
abundance: -
d_gene: -
CDR3aa: CSFRSRAEGTEAFF
CDR3nt: TGCAGCTTTCGTTCGAGGGCTGAGGGCACTGAAGCTTTCTTT

v_gene: TRBV28
j_gene: TRBJ2-1
abundance: -
d_gene: -
CDR3aa: CASQRTGSYNEQFF
CDR3nt: TGTGCCAGCCAACGCACCGGGAGCTACAATGAGCAGTTCTTC

v_gene: TRBV21-1
j_gene: TRBJ1-2
abundance: -
d_gene: -
CDR3aa: CASSKCRGRAYGYTF
CDR3nt: TGTGCCAGCAGCAAGTGCAGGGGGCGCGCCTATGGCTACACCTTC